This TCR beta chain was identified during a study of blood T cell repertoires in COVID-19. V was cut by 7 bases and J by 0 bases, with 15 bases left in between. Germline-derived CDR1 and CDR2 are MNHNY and SVGAGI (reference sequence). This CDR3 is built from 15 residues. Measured with immunoSEQ multiplex PCR; TCRdb has only the in-frame clones, and not every one. The table has some 22,000 clones, about nine tenths seen once. V and J are TRBV6-6 and TRBJ1-2; D possibly corresponds to TRBD1 (5 bases). Material for sequencing was peripheral blood. The TCR comes from a human donor with active COVID-19. The donor label of this sample is uncertain. The CDR3 DNA reads TGTGCCAGCACCGAGATGACACAGGCTAACTATGGCTACACCTTC. This gives the protein CASTEMTQANYGYTF.